The 6 T cell receptor beta chains below were found in one sample sequenced in a study of T-cell reconstitution after alpha-beta-depleted transplantation in children. Preparation of the TCRbeta library was carried out with unique molecular identifiers. TCRdb re-called the PCR reads with MiXCR, one entry per CDR3 protein. The table records roughly 500,000 distinct CDR3 sequences, approximately 20% of them present only once. The sequencing used PBMCs from the stem cell graft donor, collected from the stem cell graft. These receptors came from a human donor who donated a stem cell graft to a child with acute lymphoblastic leukemia.

This clonotype was counted between two and nine times. The rearrangement joins TRBV27 to TRBJ2-7; TRBD2 matches 7 bases. V lost 8 bases, J lost 2 bases, and 6 bases stayed unmatched. The CDR3 is made up of 13 amino acids. From germline, CDR1 is MNHEY and CDR2 SMNVEV (reference sequence). The CDR3 bases are TGTGCCAGCCCCGAGGCGGGAGCCTACGAGCAGTACTTC. Its protein is CASPEAGAYEQYF.

This clonotype was observed a handful of times. CDR3 coding DNA: TGTGCCATCAGTGAGCCGGGGGAAAGAAACACCATATATTTT. Encoded protein: CAISEPGERNTIYF. The chain couples TRBV10-3 to TRBJ1-3, with D maybe TRBD1 (5 bases). Deletions cut 2 bases from V and 5 bases from J, with 10 bases between. The germline V gene encodes CDR1 ENHRY and CDR2 SYGVKD. There are 14 residues in the CDR3.

This clonotype turned up a few times. This chain joins TRBV20-1 and TRBJ2-7; D might be TRBD1 (5 bases). This CDR3 comprises 12 residues. With 7 bases removed from V and 2 bases from J, the gap between germline ends came to 12 bases. Germline V CDR1 and CDR2: DFQATT, SNEGSKA (reference sequence). CDR3 residues: CSVPTVTYEQYF. For the CDR3, the DNA is TGCAGTGTTCCGACAGTTACCTACGAGCAGTACTTC.

This clonotype has more than one count but fewer than ten. The J gene is TRBJ2-7, the V gene TRBV9; 11 bases map to TRBD2. The length of the CDR3 is 15 residues. Germline values: CDR1 SGDLS, CDR2 YYNGEE. Trimming took 3 bases from V and 6 from J; bases not matched to a gene: 8. The CDR3 region is CASSGLAGGPGEQYF. Here the CDR3 DNA reads TGTGCCAGCAGCGGGTTAGCGGGAGGGCCTGGCGAGCAGTACTTC.

J is TRBJ2-3 and V is TRBV18; the match to TRBD2 covers 10 bases. The germline V gene has CDR1 KGHSH and CDR2 LQKENI. The CDR3 spans 16 residues. After removal of 0 bases from V and 2 bases from J, the junction contained 2 bases not matched to a gene. CDR3 nucleotides: TGTGCCAGCTCACCACCGGGACTAGCGCTCACAGATACGCAGTATTTT. The encoded protein is CASSPPGLALTDTQYF.

This clonotype was recorded a few times. Written as DNA, the CDR3 is TGCGCCAGCAGCTTGGCTAGCGGGGGAGCCTCCTACGAGCAGTACTTC. As protein: CASSLASGGASYEQYF. The chain employs TRBV5-1 and TRBJ2-7, with TRBD2 matching over 10 bases. CDR3 length: 16 residues. The V and J ends lost 0 bases and 0 bases, in that order; junction bases with no gene match: 3. Germline loops: CDR1 SGHRS, CDR2 YFSETQ.